This T cell receptor (beta chain) derives from a study of sequential checkpoint blockade in melanoma. Study-wide background: After both sequences, patients received maintenance nivolumab. TCRβ was sequenced from DNA of some 89 pretreatment tumors. Overall study findings and caveats: Mutational load did not correlate with tumor T-cell fraction or clonality. Pretreatment TIL clonality tracked with response in the nivolumab-first arm.

Assay used: immunoSEQ multiplex PCR; TCRdb lists only in-frame clones, some missing. The profile covers around 1,800 clones, with under 20% appearing a single time and about 12% taken by the ten largest. Germline V lookup: CDR1 MGHRA, CDR2 YSYEKL. The CDR3 consists of 13 residues. Stated treatment: randomized to nivolumab then ipilimumab (arm A) or the reverse (arm B). This clone has just a few counts. Its antigen remains unidentified. One end of the junction does not line up with germline, which may come from a read error. V and J are TRBV4-1 and TRBJ2-7, with D tentatively TRBD1 or TRBD2 (5 bases each). This receptor was taken from a human donor with melanoma. Sequenced here: tumor tissue (inferred from file names), sampled from a patient given nivolumab and ipilimumab in sequence. In DNA form, the CDR3 reads TGCGCCAGCAGCCAAGATTCAGGGACGGGGCCCATCTTC. Encoded protein: CASSQDSGTGPIF.